This TCR beta chain was documented in a study of response to subunit inactivated influenza vaccine. TCRdb used MiXCR to reprocess the RT-PCR reads, holding one entry per CDR3 protein. The sample lists over 800,000 distinct CDR3 sequences, about 20% occurring once. The trim removed 4 bases at V and 4 bases at J, leaving 11 bases unmatched. The CDR3 runs to 15 residues. From germline, CDR1 is SGHTS and CDR2 YDEGEE. This clonotype showed up just once. This rearrangement joins TRBV5-8 to TRBJ2-7; 7 nucleotides line up with TRBD1. Sequencing was performed on PBMCs from blood, taken roughly 5 days after vaccination. The receptor was isolated from a man in his forties or fifties who received an inactivated influenza vaccine. The CDR3 here is CASSPKLGGGYEQYF. DNA of the CDR3: TGTGCCAGCAGCCCGAAGCTAGGGGGCGGGTACGAGCAGTACTTC.